The rows below give T cell receptor beta chains drawn from one sample of a study of OX40 agonist ivuxolimab in advanced cancers. Sequenced by immunoSEQ multiplex PCR; TCRdb stores in-frame clones only, minus some. Of just under 85,000 clones in the sample, 84% were seen once. The starting material was CD4+ or CD8+ T cells sorted from blood, obtained in a trial of the OX40 agonist ivuxolimab. All receptors derive from an adult with an advanced solid tumor such as melanoma, head and neck, liver or kidney cancer. Both conserved end residues are part of each CDR3. D genes are given only for firm matches. Expanded clones are given a class, and other clones once, few, many or no size at all.

TRBD1	TRBV19	TRBJ1-6	few	TGTGCCAGTAGTATTACAGGGGGCAGCTCACCCCTCCACTTT	CASSITGGSSPLHF
-	TRBV6-4	TRBJ2-5	once	TGTGCCAGCAGTGTCGATGCAAAAGAGACCCAGTACTTC	CASSVDAKETQYF
-	TRBV19	TRBJ2-3	-	TGTGCCAGTAGTACTTTCACGACAGGCACAGATACGCAGTATTTT	CASSTFTTGTDTQYF
TRBD1	TRBV18	TRBJ1-6	few	TGTGCCAGCTCACCGGGGACAGGGGGCCAACCCCTCCACTTT	CASSPGTGGQPLHF
TRBD1	TRBV2	TRBJ2-1	once	TGTGCCAGCACCTCGGACAGGGTGGTAAATGAGCAGTTCTTC	CASTSDRVVNEQFF
-	TRBV20-1	TRBJ1-2	once	TGCAGTGCCCCGGACAGCTCCGGCTACACCTTC	CSAPDSSGYTF
TRBD1	TRBV7-2	TRBJ1-1	-	TGTGCCAGCAGCGTAGTCTACAGGGGGACTGAAGCTTTCTTT	CASSVVYRGTEAFF
-	TRBV29-1	TRBJ1-2	-	TGCAGCGTTGAAACTGGGGGCACCGCCTATGGCTACACCTTC	CSVETGGTAYGYTF
TRBD1	TRBV28	TRBJ2-3	-	TGTGCCAGCATCCCAGGGGGCGATTTATTCACCACAGATACGCAGTATTTT	CASIPGGDLFTTDTQYF
-	TRBV30	TRBJ2-3	-	TGTGCCTGGCACTTAGGGATGCATACGCAGTATTTT	CAWHLGMHTQYF
-	TRBV28	TRBJ2-6	-	TGTGCCAGCAGTCCCCCCGGGGGAGCGGCCAACGTCCTGACTTTC	CASSPPGGAANVLTF
TRBD1	TRBV5-4	TRBJ1-2	-	TGTGCCAGTTCTGGACAGGGGCACTATGGCTACACCTTC	CASSGQGHYGYTF
-	TRBV5-1	TRBJ1-1	-	TGCGCCAGCAGCTTGTTAGGGGGGACCACTGAAGCTTTCTTT	CASSLLGGTTEAFF
-	TRBV5-4	TRBJ1-5	-	TGTGCCAGCAGCTTGGCCGGGGAAGGCGGCAATCAGCCCCAGCATTTT	CASSLAGEGGNQPQHF
-	TRBV18	TRBJ1-2	-	TGTGCCAGCTCACCACCGGGGGTTGTGGCTAACTATGGCTACACCTTC	CASSPPGVVANYGYTF
-	TRBV27	TRBJ1-2	-	TGTGCCAGCAGCTACCCGAGAGGGGATGGCAACTATGGCTACACCTTC	CASSYPRGDGNYGYTF
-	TRBV12-5	TRBJ1-6	-	TGTGCTAGTGGTCCTTCCCCGGGAAATTCACCCCTCCACTTT	CASGPSPGNSPLHF
TRBD1	TRBV4-3	TRBJ2-2	-	TGCGCCAGCAGCCACGGGACAGTAGTCGGGGAGCTGTTTTTT	CASSHGTVVGELFF
TRBD1	TRBV10-3	TRBJ1-4	-	TGTGCCATCAGTGAAGGACAGGGAGGGGAAAAACTGTTTTTT	CAISEGQGGEKLFF
-	TRBV12-5	TRBJ2-3	-	TGTGCTAGTGGTTTTAACTTCTGGGCGTATTTT	CASGFNFWAYF
-	TRBV19	TRBJ1-5	-	TGTGCCAGTAGTATGAGGGATCAGCCCCAGCATTTT	CASSMRDQPQHF
-	TRBV19	TRBJ2-3	-	TGTGCCAGTACAGGGGCTAGTCGTTCAGATACGCAGTATTTT	CASTGASRSDTQYF
-	TRBV4-2	TRBJ2-5	-	TGTGCCAGCAGCCAAGCTATGCTAGCAGAGACCCAGTACTTC	CASSQAMLAETQYF
-	TRBV28	TRBJ2-7	-	TGTGCCAGCAGTCCCCCGCAGGGGTGGGGTCTCGAGCAGTACTTC	CASSPPQGWGLEQYF
TRBD1	TRBV18	TRBJ2-5	-	TGTGCCAGCTCACCCCTGGGACAGGGGGTTGAAGAGACCCAGTACTTC	CASSPLGQGVEETQYF
TRBD2	TRBV7-3	TRBJ2-4	-	TGTGCCAGCAGCTTAGTAGCGGGGAAAAACATTCAGTACTTC	CASSLVAGKNIQYF
-	TRBV2	TRBJ2-5	-	TGTGCCAGCAGCTTCGCAAGGGGGGTTCAAGAGACCCAGTACTTC	CASSFARGVQETQYF
-	TRBV5-8	TRBJ1-2	-	TGTGCCAGCAGCGCAGTGGGGGAGACTAACTATGGCTACACCTTC	CASSAVGETNYGYTF
-	TRBV5-6	TRBJ1-1	-	TGTGCCAGCAGCTTGGACGGGCTGGCTACTGAAGCTTTCTTT	CASSLDGLATEAFF
TRBD1	TRBV6-1	TRBJ2-5	once	TGTGCCAGCAGTGCTGGGACAGCCCAAGAGACCCAGTACTTC	CASSAGTAQETQYF
TRBD2	TRBV28	TRBJ2-3	-	TGTGCCAGCAGTTTGGGACTAGCGGACACAGATACGCAGTATTTT	CASSLGLADTDTQYF
-	TRBV19	TRBJ2-4	-	TGTGCCAGTAGGGGAGTAGCCAAAAACATTCAGTACTTC	CASRGVAKNIQYF
-	TRBV5-4	TRBJ1-1	-	TGTGCCAGCAGCTTCGCCGGTGCAGGTGAAGCTTTCTTT	CASSFAGAGEAFF
-	TRBV21-1	TRBJ2-2	-	TGTGCCAGCAGCATATCTGGCAAGAACACCGGGGAGCTGTTTTTT	CASSISGKNTGELFF
-	TRBV18	TRBJ1-2	few	TGTGCCAGCTCATCCGATGGACCGAGGGGCTATGGCTACACCTTC	CASSSDGPRGYGYTF
-	TRBV7-2	TRBJ2-1	-	TGTGCCAGCAGCCTCCCAGTTCCCGCTCGACAGGATGAGCAGTTCTTC	CASSLPVPARQDEQFF
-	TRBV2	TRBJ1-2	-	TGTGCCAGCAGTGTATCCCCTAACTATGGCTACACCTTC	CASSVSPNYGYTF
TRBD1	TRBV7-2	TRBJ1-2	-	TGTGCCAGCAGCCCAAGACAGGGGGCGCTGGGCTATGGCTACACCTTC	CASSPRQGALGYGYTF
-	TRBV29-1	TRBJ1-1	few	TGCAGCGCCGGACAGACGAACACTGAAGCTTTCTTT	CSAGQTNTEAFF
-	TRBV30	TRBJ2-3	-	TGTGCCTGGAGTGTGGGACGGAGCACAGATACGCAGTATTTT	CAWSVGRSTDTQYF
-	TRBV11-2	TRBJ1-1	-	TGTGCCAGCAGCTCCAGGACGAAGAACACTGAAGCTTTCTTT	CASSSRTKNTEAFF
-	TRBV5-6	TRBJ1-1	-	TGTGCCAGCAGCATGGACACCCCTATGAACACTGAAGCTTTCTTT	CASSMDTPMNTEAFF
-	TRBV5-8	TRBJ2-3	-	TGTGCCAGCAGCTACTCGATTAGCCAAACGCAGTATTTT	CASSYSISQTQYF
-	TRBV13	TRBJ1-5	-	TGTGCCAGCAGCTTCGATTCCAGGAGAACCACCAATCAGCCCCAGCATTTT	CASSFDSRRTTNQPQHF
-	TRBV28	TRBJ2-3	-	TGTGCCAGCAGCCTAGGTGGGGGGCCAGCGGGGTACACAGATACGCAGTATTTT	CASSLGGGPAGYTDTQYF